A selection of T cell receptor beta chains follows, all from one sample in a study of OX40 agonist ivuxolimab in advanced cancers. Profiling relied on immunoSEQ multiplex PCR, and the TCRdb table lists in-frame clones only, not all of them. The sample has roughly 81,000 clones, 88% seen once. This sample comprised CD4+ or CD8+ T cells sorted from blood, obtained in a trial of the OX40 agonist ivuxolimab. These TCRs come from an adult with an advanced solid tumor such as melanoma, head and neck, liver or kidney cancer. CDR3s include the opening cysteine and the closing phenylalanine or tryptophan. The D gene is left open where the match is weak. Expanded clones are given a class, and other clones once, few, many or no size at all.

clone_size j_call v_call d_call cdr3_nt cdr3_aa
- TRBJ1-1 TRBV18 - TGTGCCAGCTCACCAACCACCGGGGAGGCCACTGAAGCTTTCTTT CASSPTTGEATEAFF
few TRBJ2-7 TRBV5-4 - TGTGCCAGCAGCTTGGAGTGGGGGGGCCACGAGCAGTACTTC CASSLEWGGHEQYF
- TRBJ1-4 TRBV5-1 - TGCGCCAGCAGCGTCAGGGCTGGTGAAAAACTGTTTTTT CASSVRAGEKLFF
- TRBJ2-7 TRBV10-3 TRBD1 TGTGCCACCGCAACCGGGACAGGGGGGGACGAGCAGTACTTC CATATGTGGDEQYF
few TRBJ2-7 TRBV29-1 - TGCAGCGGGCTCGAACAGCACTCCTACGAGCAGTACTTC CSGLEQHSYEQYF
- TRBJ1-2 TRBV6-5 TRBD1 TGTGCCAGCAGTTCCGGGACAGGCCCGGCGGTCTATGGCTACACCTTC CASSSGTGPAVYGYTF
- TRBJ2-7 TRBV6-5 TRBD1 TGTGCCAGCACCCCGCAGGGGGCCGGCGAGCAGTACTTC CASTPQGAGEQYF
- TRBJ2-5 TRBV9 TRBD1 TGTGCCAGCAGCACAGGGGTCCTAGAGACCCAGTACTTC CASSTGVLETQYF
- TRBJ1-2 TRBV4-2 - TGTGCCAGCAGCAACAGACACAGAGATGGCTACACCTTC CASSNRHRDGYTF
- TRBJ1-5 TRBV2 - TGTGCCAGCTGGGGAGGAGGTCAGCCCCAGCATTTT CASWGGGQPQHF
- TRBJ1-1 TRBV2 - TGTGCCAGCAGGAGGGGGGCCCGGGGAACTGAAGCTTTCTTT CASRRGARGTEAFF
once TRBJ1-4 TRBV5-1 - TGCGCCAGCAGCTTGGGGGGGTCTAATGAAAAACTGTTTTTT CASSLGGSNEKLFF
- TRBJ1-1 TRBV27 - TGTGCCAGCAGAACGGTAGGGGGGGTTGAAGCTTTCTTT CASRTVGGVEAFF
- TRBJ2-3 TRBV18 - TGTGCCAGCTCACCGGTCAGGGCTCTGACAGATACGCAGTATTTT CASSPVRALTDTQYF
few TRBJ2-5 TRBV9 TRBD1 TGTGCCAGCAGCGTAACAGGGGGGTGGGAGACCCAGTACTTC CASSVTGGWETQYF
- TRBJ2-7 TRBV6-5 TRBD1 TGTGCCAGCAGTTACACAGGGGGCGTCGAGCAGTACTTC CASSYTGGVEQYF
once TRBJ2-2 TRBV7-3 - TGTGCCAGCCGTAGTGGGGGTCCTAACACCGGGGAGCTGTTTTTT CASRSGGPNTGELFF